One and the same sample provided the 29 T cell receptor beta chains below, sequenced in a study of blood T cell repertoires in COVID-19. Assay: immunoSEQ multiplex PCR; the TCRdb copy retains only in-frame clones and omits some. This table holds about 240,000 clones, nearly 95% found once. The material sequenced was peripheral blood. The receptors were sampled from a man aged 30 to 39 with COVID-19, enrolled during active disease.

The gene calls are TRBV3-1 (or the pseudogene TRBV3-2) and TRBJ2-1, with TRBD2 matching over 11 bases. Looked up from germline, CDR1 is LGHDT and CDR2 is YNNKEL (reference sequence). V was clipped by 4 bases and J by 11 bases; unmatched bases: 16. This CDR3 spans 17 amino acids. The chain's CDR3 is CASSPTEGSGGAIKQFF. CDR3 sequence (DNA): TGTGCCAGCAGCCCGACTGAGGGTAGCGGGGGGGCCATAAAGCAGTTCTTC.

The rearrangement uses TRBV2 and TRBJ2-1, with TRBD2 identical over 14 bases. After removal of 5 bases from V and 10 bases from J, the junction contained 7 bases not matched to a gene. Germline V gives CDR1 SNHLY, CDR2 FYNNEI. The CDR3 is made up of 15 amino acids. Here the CDR3 DNA reads TGTGCCAGCAGTTCTGGACTAGCGGGGGGTGGGGAGCAGTTCTTC. Translated: CASSSGLAGGGEQFF.

J is TRBJ2-5 and V is TRBV7-6; 14 bases line up with TRBD2. Trimming removed 1 base from V and 2 bases from J; junction bases left unmatched: 0. The CDR3 totals 16 residues. CDR1 and CDR2 (germline): SGHVS, FNYEAQ. CDR3 DNA: TGTGCCAGCAGCTTAGGACTAGCGGGGGGGCAAGAGACCCAGTACTTC. Its protein is CASSLGLAGGQETQYF.

The chain couples TRBV30 to TRBJ1-4; unclear D gene. Trimming removed 5 bases at V and 0 bases at J, with 10 bases between. The CDR3 length is 14 residues. Germline lookup yields CDR1 GTSNPN and CDR2 SVGIG (reference sequence). The CDR3 region has the DNA TGTGCCTGGGACTACAAAACAACTAATGAAAAACTGTTTTTT. This gives the protein CAWDYKTTNEKLFF. The whole variable domain, filled in from reference TRBV30 and TRBJ1-4, reads SQTIHQWPATLVQPVGSPLSLECTVEGTSNPNLYWYRQAAGRGLQLLFYSVGIGQISSEVPQNLSASRPQDRQFILSSKKLLLSDSGFYLCAWDYKTTNEKLFFGSGTQLSVL.

This clone was counted a few times. The chain is built from TRBV7-6 and TRBJ2-1; 9 bases are a match to TRBD1. Germline V gene data show CDR1 as SGHVS and CDR2 as FNYEAQ. V shed 2 bases and J 6 bases; nucleotides not matched to a gene: 5. This CDR3 comprises 15 residues. CDR3 nucleotides: TGTGCCAGCAGCTTACTAGGACAGGGGATCAATGAGCAGTTCTTC. Translated: CASSLLGQGINEQFF.

This clone was seen only once. The chain links TRBV4-2 to TRBJ2-2; 13 bases are shared with TRBD2. Per germline, CDR1 LGHNA and CDR2 YNFKEQ. V shed 3 bases and J 7 bases; nucleotides not matched to a gene: 5. There are 16 residues in the CDR3. CDR3 sequence: CASSQWTSGGGGELFF. CDR3 nucleotide sequence: TGTGCCAGCAGCCAGTGGACTAGCGGGGGTGGCGGGGAGCTGTTTTTT.

This chain joins TRBV7-6 and TRBJ2-1; weak D call: TRBD2 (8 bases). Germline V gene sequence: CDR1 SGHVS, CDR2 FNYEAQ. The CDR3 contains 18 residues. Trimming took 8 bases from V and 0 from J, leaving 23 bases between them. CDR3 bases: TGTGCCAGCTCAAGGCCGGGAGGGGGCCGAAGCTCCTACAATGAGCAGTTCTTC. Translation: CASSRPGGGRSSYNEQFF.

This clone has a handful of counts. The chain carries TRBV2 and TRBJ2-7, with 9 bases matching TRBD1. The CDR3 totals 14 residues. After removal of 6 bases from V and 3 bases from J, the junction contained 6 bases not matched to a gene. Germline V lookup: CDR1 SNHLY, CDR2 FYNNEI. CDR3 DNA: TGTGCCAGCAGCACGGACAGGGGAGGCTACGAGCAGTACTTC. Its protein is CASSTDRGGYEQYF.

The chain recombines TRBV5-6 with TRBJ2-2; no clear D gene. Trimming removed 4 bases from V and 2 bases from J, with 12 bases in between. Germline loops: CDR1 SGHDT, CDR2 YYEEEE. This CDR3 region has 15 residues. The CDR3, as DNA: TGTGCCAGCAGCCGTATTGAGCGAAACACCGGGGAGCTGTTTTTT. Its protein is CASSRIERNTGELFF.

This clone was seen only once. This chain joins TRBV15 and TRBJ2-5, with 8 bases lining up with TRBD2. Losses at the gene ends were 6 bases for V and 5 bases for J; bases not matched to a gene: 8. CDR1 and CDR2 (germline): LNHNV, YYDKDF (reference sequence). This CDR3 is 14 amino acids long. The chain's CDR3 is CATRPEASGETQYF. Here the CDR3 DNA reads TGTGCCACCAGACCCGAGGCTAGCGGGGAGACCCAGTACTTC.

The gene calls are TRBV5-5 and TRBJ1-5; the D gene is possibly TRBD1 (5 bases). Germline CDR1 reads SGHKS; CDR2 reads YYEKEE (reference sequence). The CDR3 is 13 residues long. The V end was cut by 3 bases, the J end by 11 bases, with 15 bases between. CDR3 DNA: TGTGCCAGCAGCTCAGCCTCCCTCAGGGCCCAGCATTTT. This sequence encodes CASSSASLRAQHF. Supplemented by reference TRBV5-5 and TRBJ1-5, the full variable domain reads DAGVTQSPTHLIKTRGQQVTLRCSPISGHKSVSWYQQVLGQGPQFIFQYYEKEERGRGNFPDRFSARQFPNYSSELNVNALLLGDSALYLCASSSASLRAQHFGDGTRLSIL.

On this clone itself: Distinct nucleotide sequences in the sample also encode this CDR3. The chain uses TRBV5-1 and TRBJ2-7; D gene ambiguous. CDR1 is SGHRS, CDR2 YFSETQ, per germline. The CDR3 is 13 residues long. The ends were cut back, 0 bases at V and 2 bases at J, with 6 bases in the middle. The CDR3 reads CASSLAPTYEQYF. In DNA form, the CDR3 reads TGCGCCAGCAGCTTGGCCCCCACCTACGAGCAGTACTTC.

This sequence joins TRBV9 and TRBJ1-3; no definite D call. V shed 0 bases and J shed 4 bases, with 17 bases lying between them. The CDR3 spans 17 residues. Germline lookup yields CDR1 SGDLS and CDR2 YYNGEE. This chain's CDR3 is CASSVESVQVAGNTIYF. The CDR3 bases are TGTGCCAGCAGCGTAGAGTCCGTGCAGGTGGCAGGAAACACCATATATTTT.

This chain joins TRBV10-3 and TRBJ2-2; maybe TRBD2 (7 bases). Between the trimmed V and J ends, which lost 5 bases and 1 base, there was a span of 14 bases. The CDR3 has 16 residues. The V gene's germline CDR1 is ENHRY and CDR2 SYGVKD. The DNA for the CDR3 is TGTGCCATCAGTCGAGGGGGGGCGGTGAACACCGGGGAGCTGTTTTTT. This gives the protein CAISRGGAVNTGELFF.

The V gene is TRBV3-1 (or the pseudogene TRBV3-2), the J gene TRBJ1-2; D call uncertain. Trimming shortened V by 1 base and J by 4 bases, and 10 bases separated the two germline ends. The CDR3 spans 14 residues. Germline-derived CDR1 and CDR2 are LGHDT and YNNKEL (reference sequence). The CDR3, as DNA: TGTGCCAGCAGCCAAGTAGCCAGACCCTATGGCTACACCTTC. Residues: CASSQVARPYGYTF.

The chain carries TRBV11-2 and TRBJ2-1; the match to TRBD2 covers 7 bases. CDR1 is SGHAT, CDR2 FQNNGV, per germline. CDR3 length: 14 residues. The V and J ends lost 3 bases and 10 bases, in that order; junction bases with no gene match: 9. Here the CDR3 reads CASSFRGGEYEQFF. For the CDR3, the DNA is TGTGCCAGCAGCTTTAGGGGAGGGGAATACGAGCAGTTCTTC.

V usage is TRBV5-5 and J usage is TRBJ2-1; D may be TRBD2 (6 bases). Germline V gene data show CDR1 as SGHKS and CDR2 as YYEKEE (reference sequence). The CDR3 totals 16 residues. The V end was cut by 4 bases, the J end by 3 bases, with 17 bases between. As DNA, the CDR3 is TGTGCCAGCAGCCCCGACGGGGGAGGCGTCTACAATGAGCAGTTCTTC. This encodes CASSPDGGGVYNEQFF.

V gene TRBV6-6 combines with J gene TRBJ1-6, with D uncertain. V was pared by 6 bases and J by 0 bases, with 9 bases between. This CDR3 comprises 15 residues. Germline V CDR1 and CDR2: MNHNY, SVGAGI (reference sequence). The CDR3 DNA follows: TGTGCCAGCAGCCCACAGAGCTCCTATAATTCACCCCTCCACTTT. This codes for CASSPQSSYNSPLHF.

The CDR3 nucleotides are TGTGCCAGCAGCCAAGATGCAGGACAGTACGAGCAGTACTTC. It yields the protein CASSQDAGQYEQYF. The chain uses TRBV3-1 (or the pseudogene TRBV3-2) and TRBJ2-7, with D perhaps matching TRBD1 (6 bases). CDR3 length: 14 amino acids. Germline V gives CDR1 LGHDT, CDR2 YNNKEL (reference sequence). Trimming pared 0 bases from V and 4 bases from J, leaving 10 bases between.

This chain links TRBV15 with TRBJ2-1; 9 bases fit TRBD2. V shed 0 bases, J shed 5 bases, and the junction held 8 bases outside the gene matches. Germline V lookup: CDR1 LNHNV, CDR2 YYDKDF (reference sequence). The CDR3 consists of 17 residues. The CDR3 region is CATSRDIGGGGDNEQFF. CDR3 nucleotides: TGTGCCACCAGCAGAGATATTGGCGGGGGGGGAGACAATGAGCAGTTCTTC.

V is TRBV12-5 and J is TRBJ2-1, with TRBD2 matching over 11 bases. The ends lost 3 bases at V and 5 bases at J; junction bases unmatched: 6. Germline lookup yields CDR1 LGHNT and CDR2 FRNRAP. The length of the CDR3 is 16 residues. The CDR3 reads CASGLRLAGNNNEQFF. CDR3 sequence (DNA): TGTGCTAGTGGTTTAAGACTAGCGGGGAATAACAATGAGCAGTTCTTC.

The chain joins TRBV10-3 to TRBJ1-2; no firm D call. This CDR3 is built from 14 residues. The germline CDR1 and CDR2 sequences are ENHRY and SYGVKD. Trimming took 3 bases from V and 6 from J, leaving 14 bases between them. The CDR3 loop reads CAISEEGTIDGYTF. CDR3 bases: TGTGCCATCAGTGAAGAGGGAACTATTGATGGCTACACCTTC.

The gene calls are TRBV6-2 or TRBV6-3 and TRBJ2-5; TRBD2 matches at 12 bases. Germline V lookup: CDR1 MNHEY, CDR2 SVGEGT. J lost 0 bases, V lost 1 base, and 6 bases had no gene match. This CDR3 is 18 amino acids long. Here the CDR3 reads CASSYLLAGGPYQETQYF. DNA of the CDR3: TGTGCCAGCAGTTACTTACTAGCGGGGGGACCGTACCAAGAGACCCAGTACTTC.

The chain has TRBV4-1 and TRBJ1-5, with a weak D call TRBD1 (6 bases). The CDR3 has 14 amino acids. Trimming left V 1 base short and J 3 bases short, with 7 bases between. Germline lookup yields CDR1 MGHRA and CDR2 YSYEKL. CDR3 nucleotides: TGCGCCAGCAGCCAAGGACAGGACAATCAGCCCCAGCATTTT. The encoded protein is CASSQGQDNQPQHF.

This chain links TRBV30 with TRBJ1-1; perhaps TRBD1 as D (5 bases). This CDR3 comprises 16 residues. V lost 0 bases, J lost 3 bases, and 17 bases lay in between. Germline assignment: CDR1 GTSNPN and CDR2 SVGIG (reference sequence). The CDR3 nucleotides are TGTGCCTGGAGTGTACTTGGCAGAAGGGGTTACACTGAAGCTTTCTTT. This sequence encodes CAWSVLGRRGYTEAFF.

The count of this clone is one. The chain is built from TRBV4-1 and TRBJ2-2, with 7 nucleotides matching TRBD1. V lost 4 bases and J lost 5; bases outside the gene matches: 4. The CDR3 is 14 residues long. Germline V gene data show CDR1 as MGHRA and CDR2 as YSYEKL. The CDR3, as DNA: TGCGCCAGCAGCCGAACAGGGGATACCGGGGAGCTGTTTTTT. Protein product: CASSRTGDTGELFF.

The genes are TRBV7-9 and TRBJ2-7, with D possibly matching TRBD1 (5 bases). In germline, CDR1 is SEHNR, CDR2 FQNEAQ (reference sequence). This CDR3 spans 14 amino acids. The V and J ends lost 2 bases and 0 bases respectively, with 8 bases between them. This chain's CDR3 is CASSLRQSSYEQYF. For the CDR3, the DNA is TGTGCCAGCAGCTTAAGACAGAGCTCCTACGAGCAGTACTTC. Looking up the rest from reference TRBV7-9 and TRBJ2-7 gives the full variable domain: DTGVSQNPRHKITKRGQNVTFRCDPISEHNRLYWYRQTLGQGPEFLTYFQNEAQLEKSRLLSDRFSAERPKGSFSTLEIQRTEQGDSAMYLCASSLRQSSYEQYFGPGTRLTVT.

In its sample, this clone was seen once. The V and J genes are TRBV10-2 and TRBJ2-3; TRBD2 matches 7 bases. The V and J ends lost 8 bases and 4 bases, in that order; junction bases with no gene match: 3. CDR3 size: 12 residues. CDR1 and CDR2 from the germline V gene are WSHSY and SAAADI. The CDR3 region has the DNA TGCGCCAGCGGGGGGGACGCAGATACGCAGTATTTT. It encodes CASGGDADTQYF.

This clone occurred once. The chain is built from TRBV24-1 and TRBJ1-4; D is unclear. V was clipped by 3 bases and J by 8 bases, with 15 bases between them. Per the germline V gene, CDR1 is KGHDR and CDR2 is SFDVKD. The CDR3 length is 15 residues. This CDR3 is CATSDPDWVGEKLFF. The CDR3 DNA reads TGTGCCACCAGTGATCCGGACTGGGTGGGAGAAAAACTGTTTTTT.